This TCR beta chain was captured by sequencing in a study of Graves' ophthalmopathy and Graves' hyperthyroidism. Study results and limitations: The model predicted progression of ophthalmopathy with a sensitivity of 60% to 71%, and its specificity was about 72%.

Transcripts of RNA were the source for amplifying TCR beta CDR3 regions. Second-round multiplex PCR followed a first-round RT-PCR using HTBI primers. In TCRdb, the multiplex PCR reads were re-called with MiXCR into one record per CDR3 protein. The data contain about 550,000 distinct CDR3 sequences, 39% of them seen just once; the ten biggest clones take up about 4.1%. Hyperthyroidism was new, under 2 months, in patients aged 18 to 65. The CDR3 contains 17 residues. With 5 bases removed from V and 0 bases from J, the gap between germline ends came to 20 bases. Germline V gene lookup returns CDR1 MDHEN and CDR2 SYDVKM. This clonotype showed up just a few times. The antigen is not known.

Source material: peripheral blood or thyroid tissue (not recorded which). V gene TRBV28 combines with J gene TRBJ2-7; D might be TRBD2 (6 bases). This receptor was taken from an adult man with Graves' hyperthyroidism. This CDR3 is CASSTPLAVSSSYEQYF. The CDR3 DNA follows: TGTGCCAGCAGTACCCCCTTAGCGGTCTCGAGCTCCTACGAGCAGTACTTC.